These T cell receptor beta chains were read from a single sample in a study of early T cells in non-severe SARS-CoV-2 infection. Each CDR3 protein is one row after TCRdb ran MiXCR on the 5' RACE reads. The sample holds fewer than 25,000 distinct CDR3 sequences, 3% to 4.5% seen once. Sequencing was performed on whole blood. The source is an adult who was a healthcare worker with PCR-confirmed SARS-CoV-2 infection or an uninfected control (not recorded which). CDR3s include the opening cysteine and the closing phenylalanine or tryptophan. Each record gives: V gene, clone size, J gene, D gene, CDR3 protein, CDR3 DNA. The D gene is left open where the match is weak. Only some rows state a clone size, as once, few, many or a class for expanded clones.

TRBV9	medium-sized	TRBJ2-5	-	CASSVEGLQETQYF	TGTGCCAGCAGCGTAGAGGGGTTACAAGAGACCCAGTACTTC
TRBV12-3/TRBV12-4	many	TRBJ2-1	-	CASSVLGAKEFF	TGTGCCAGCAGTGTTCTGGGGGCAAAGGAGTTCTTC
TRBV10-1	many	TRBJ1-1	-	CASTSGHPNTEAFF	TGCGCCAGCACCTCGGGACATCCGAACACTGAAGCTTTCTTT
TRBV20-1	many	TRBJ1-3	-	CSAQGRNSGNTIYF	TGCAGTGCCCAGGGACGGAACTCTGGAAACACCATATATTTT
TRBV20-1	few	TRBJ2-2	-	CSARDQSGELFF	TGCAGTGCTAGAGATCAGTCCGGGGAGCTGTTTTTT
TRBV11-2	many	TRBJ2-2	-	CASSLGRGNTGLRRTGELFF	TGTGCCAGCAGCTTAGGACGCGGGAACACCGGACTCCGTAGAACCGGGGAGCTGTTTTTT
TRBV6-6	many	TRBJ1-3	-	CASSRGVSGNTIYF	TGTGCCAGCAGTCGAGGTGTTTCTGGAAACACCATATATTTT
TRBV20-1	many	TRBJ2-3	-	CSVEGQSSTDTQYF	TGCAGTGTAGAAGGACAGTCTAGCACAGATACGCAGTATTTT
TRBV7-2	many	TRBJ2-1	-	CASRKPNELHEQFF	TGTGCCAGCAGAAAGCCCAATGAACTCCATGAGCAGTTCTTC
TRBV7-2	few	TRBJ2-3	TRBD1	CASSLSQGAADTQYF	TGTGCCAGCAGCTTAAGTCAGGGGGCCGCAGATACGCAGTATTTT
TRBV5-6	few	TRBJ2-5	-	CASSLDSPETQYF	TGTGCCAGCAGCTTGGACTCCCCAGAGACCCAGTACTTC
TRBV7-2	many	TRBJ2-3	-	CASSLGRNSTDTQYF	TGTGCCAGCAGCTTAGGGCGGAATAGCACAGATACGCAGTATTTT
TRBV20-1	many	TRBJ2-1	-	CSARRGRDEQFF	TGCAGTGCCCGCAGGGGGAGGGATGAGCAGTTCTTC
TRBV20-1	many	TRBJ1-2	-	CSARDSDGGGYGYTF	TGCAGTGCTAGAGATAGTGACGGTGGCGGTTATGGCTACACCTTC
TRBV6-2/TRBV6-3	many	TRBJ2-2	-	CASSPSTGPGELFF	TGTGCCAGCAGTCCCTCAACAGGGCCCGGGGAGCTGTTTTTT
TRBV28	medium-sized	TRBJ2-7	TRBD2	CASSSRGATYEQYF	TGTGCCAGCAGTTCGCGGGGGGCAACCTACGAGCAGTACTTC
TRBV11-1	few	TRBJ2-4	-	CASSNQGKNIQYF	TGTGCCAGCAGCAACCAGGGGAAAAACATTCAGTACTTC
TRBV2	many	TRBJ1-1	-	CASSVQGSMNTEAFF	TGTGCCAGCAGTGTGCAGGGCTCCATGAACACTGAAGCTTTCTTT
TRBV7-6	many	TRBJ2-3	TRBD1	CASSLGTGGDTQYF	TGTGCCAGCAGCTTAGGGACAGGGGGAGATACGCAGTATTTT
TRBV12-5	many	TRBJ2-1	-	CASKGSSYNEQFF	TGTGCTAGCAAGGGGAGCTCCTACAATGAGCAGTTCTTC
TRBV28	-	TRBJ2-2	-	CASSSRGGELFF	TGTGCCAGCAGTTCCAGAGGAGGGGAGCTGTTTTTT
TRBV25-1	many	TRBJ2-1	-	CASSDRRYEQFF	TGTGCCAGCAGTGATAGGAGATATGAGCAGTTCTTC
TRBV12-3/TRBV12-4	many	TRBJ2-7	-	CASSFGFLRGNYEQYF	TGTGCCAGCAGTTTTGGGTTTCTTCGCGGGAACTACGAGCAGTACTTC
TRBV27	-	TRBJ2-7	TRBD2	CASSLMGTSNYEQYF	TGTGCCAGCAGTTTAATGGGGACTAGTAACTACGAGCAGTACTTC
TRBV23-1	medium-sized	TRBJ2-1	TRBD1	CASSQSETGDKVEQFF	TGCGCCAGCAGTCAATCGGAGACAGGGGACAAGGTTGAGCAGTTCTTC
TRBV3-1	-	TRBJ2-3	-	CASSLGTPSSTDTQYF	TGTGCCAGCAGCCTAGGGACTCCCTCTTCCACAGATACGCAGTATTTT
TRBV10-1	many	TRBJ2-3	-	CASSEGLLRTQYF	TGCGCCAGCAGTGAAGGGTTGCTTCGTACGCAGTATTTT
TRBV2	many	TRBJ1-5	-	CASRGDLLQPQHF	TGTGCCAGCAGGGGAGATTTGCTCCAGCCCCAGCATTTT
TRBV11-2	many	TRBJ2-7	-	CASSLEVSGRAEQYF	TGTGCCAGCAGCTTAGAGGTCTCTGGCAGGGCCGAGCAGTACTTC
TRBV5-4	few	TRBJ2-7	TRBD2	CASSFSGGAYEQYF	TGTGCCAGCAGCTTTAGCGGGGGGGCCTACGAGCAGTACTTC
TRBV4-2	-	TRBJ2-4	TRBD2	CASSQSGLAGGYFGKNIQYF	TGTGCCAGCAGCCAGTCTGGACTAGCGGGGGGCTATTTCGGCAAAAACATTCAGTACTTC
TRBV18	medium-sized	TRBJ2-3	-	CASSPGAAPDTQYF	TGTGCCAGCTCACCAGGAGCGGCACCAGATACGCAGTATTTT
TRBV15	medium-sized	TRBJ1-3	-	CATSRDAGKSGNTIYF	TGTGCCACCAGCAGAGATGCGGGGAAGTCTGGAAACACCATATATTTT
TRBV11-2	many	TRBJ2-5	TRBD2	CASSSPPGRGAEETQYF	TGTGCCAGCAGCTCGCCGCCTGGGCGGGGGGCCGAAGAGACCCAGTACTTC
TRBV11-2	few	TRBJ2-3	TRBD2	CASSRRTSGGIDTQYF	TGTGCCAGCAGCCGTAGGACTAGCGGGGGAATAGATACGCAGTATTTT
TRBV7-9	-	TRBJ2-5	-	CASSSTGQETQYF	TGTGCCAGCAGCTCAACAGGGCAAGAGACCCAGTACTTC
TRBV10-3	many	TRBJ2-1	-	CAISEGLRAGYNEQFF	TGTGCCATCAGTGAAGGCCTCCGGGCGGGTTACAATGAGCAGTTCTTC
TRBV6-1	many	TRBJ1-1	-	CASTGTVGGTEAFF	TGTGCCAGCACCGGGACGGTGGGAGGCACTGAAGCTTTCTTT
TRBV5-1	many	TRBJ1-6	TRBD1	CASSGKTGADSPLHF	TGCGCCAGCAGCGGTAAGACAGGGGCAGATTCACCCCTCCACTTT
TRBV2	many	TRBJ1-5	TRBD1	CASRRRTGSNQPQHF	TGTGCCAGCAGGAGAAGGACAGGGAGCAATCAGCCCCAGCATTTT
TRBV3-1	-	TRBJ2-7	-	CASSQDRSWLHF	TGTGCCAGCAGCCAAGACCGCTCCTGGTTGCACTTC